This T cell receptor (beta chain) was found in a study of cytotoxic CD8 clonotypes in ibrutinib-treated CLL. As regards this clone: Its antigen is not known.

Produced via immunoSEQ multiplex PCR; TCRdb's table is partial and in-frame only. The top ten clones hold 5.9% of a sample with more than 200,000 clones, 60% to 80% of them seen once. General study points: Upon ibrutinib response clonality rose, and upon progression it fell back toward baseline.

The germline CDR1 and CDR2 sequences are MDHEN and SYDVKM. The CDR3 contains 13 residues. Trimming left V 3 bases short and J 2 bases short, with 8 bases between. The specimen comprised PBMCs, sampled after 12 months of ibrutinib treatment. This chain connects TRBV28 to TRBJ2-7; D not resolved. This clonotype originated in a human donor with chronic lymphocytic leukemia. The DNA for the CDR3 is TGTGCCAGCAGTTTGTTAGTAACCTACGAGCAGTACTTC. It yields the protein CASSLLVTYEQYF. The full variable domain, completed using reference TRBV28 and TRBJ2-7, is DVKVTQSSRYLVKRTGEKVFLECVQDMDHENMFWYRQDPGLGLRLIYFSYDVKMKEKGDIPEGYSVSREKKERFSLILESASTNQTSMYLCASSLLVTYEQYFGPGTRLTVT.